Sequencing of this T cell receptor (beta chain) was carried out in a study of blood T cell repertoires in COVID-19. The V gene lost 4 bases and the J gene lost 3 bases, with 13 bases spanning the gap. CDR3 length: 14 amino acids. Germline CDR1 and CDR2: LNHNV and YYDKDF (reference sequence). In assigning cohorts, the study relied on participant-reported clinical history. Study processing details: Nucleated cell counts were estimated from reference gene primer amplification. The assay was immunoSEQ multiplex PCR, and TCRdb's table has in-frame clones only and misses some. V, J and clone size reflect that table, while D and trimming were determined from the DNA. The top ten hold around 1.7% of the sample, which has roughly 290,000 clones, nearly 90% seen once.

This sequence originates from a woman between 18 and 29 years old with acute COVID-19. This chain connects TRBV15 to TRBJ2-7; the D gene is possibly TRBD1 (6 bases). Sample: PBMCs or T cells enriched from blood (not recorded which). The CDR3 nucleotides read TGTGCCACCAGCATTCAACAGGGCTACTACGAGCAGTACTTC. Protein product: CATSIQQGYYEQYF.